A few counts support the clone carrying this T cell receptor (beta chain). Its antigen is unknown. Around 100 mL of blood, on average, came from one heparinised draw per donor. V lost 1 base and J 5 bases, leaving 14 bases between the germline ends. The CDR3 length is 16 residues. Germline V gene sequence: CDR1 MGHRA, CDR2 YSYEKL. This sample was taken from a study of beta chain features in type 1 diabetes. Expressed TCRB transcripts got sequenced, as all isolated RNA was reverse transcribed. The assay was immunoSEQ multiplex PCR, and TCRdb's table has in-frame clones only and misses some. The data hold some 300,000 clones, with roughly 8% observed a single time. Study-wide findings and caveats: Shortening of TCRB CDR3s, moderate but significant, appeared in all four CD4+ subsets of Type 1 diabetes patients.

The TCR sequence derives from a woman in her late teens or twenties in good health. Source material: central memory CD4+ T cells from blood. The rearrangement joins TRBV4-1 to TRBJ2-2; D might be TRBD1 (6 bases). CDR3: CASSQGIGQGTGELFF. For the CDR3, the DNA is TGCGCCAGCAGCCAAGGGATTGGGCAGGGGACCGGGGAGCTGTTTTTT.